This TCR beta chain stems from a study of blood T cell repertoires in COVID-19. Study as a whole: Researchers got acute and convalescent COVID-19 samples from the United States, Italy and Spain. PBMCs, B-cell-depleted T cells, or T cells provided the cDNA or gDNA that made up the material.

Per the authors' pipeline: How many nucleated cells were present was estimated from reference gene primer amplification. The method was immunoSEQ multiplex PCR; TCRdb's version includes in-frame clones alone and lacks a portion of them. V, J and clone size were drawn from that table, and D and trimming were deduced from the DNA. In the table there are 90,000 to 150,000 clones, over 65% of which are singletons. Trimming removed 5 bases at V and 1 base at J, with 14 bases between. This CDR3 is built from 16 residues. In germline, CDR1 is SGHAT, CDR2 FQNNGV. The sequencing input was peripheral blood. The gene calls are TRBV11-2 and TRBJ2-2, with a weak D call TRBD1 (6 bases). The TCR comes from a human donor with acute or convalescent COVID-19. The donor label of this sample is uncertain. The CDR3 DNA follows: TGTGCCAGCAGCAGTACCGGGACATGGAACACCGGGGAGCTGTTTTTT. Residues: CASSSTGTWNTGELFF. The variable domain in full, completed from reference TRBV11-2 and TRBJ2-2, reads EAGVAQSPRYKIIEKRQSVAFWCNPISGHATLYWYQQILGQGPKLLIQFQNNGVVDDSQLPKDRFSAERLKGVDSTLKIQPAKLEDSAVYLCASSSTGTWNTGELFFGEGSRLTVL.